This T cell receptor (beta chain) was documented in a study of regulatory T cells in long-lasting Graves disease. Study results and limitations: Patients with persistent disease showed a bias toward TRBV28, TRBJ1-2 and TRBJ2-5.

The authors built TCR beta libraries using iRepertoire HTBI primers and Arm-PCR of CDR3 regions. One entry per CDR3 protein results from TCRdb running MiXCR on the multiplex PCR reads. The table records fewer than 550,000 distinct CDR3 sequences, roughly a sixth of them present only once. This clonotype showed up just a few times. Its antigen is undetermined. The V gene lost 3 bases and the J gene lost 5 bases, with 14 bases spanning the gap. The germline V gene encodes CDR1 SGDLS and CDR2 YYNGEE. This CDR3 is built from 14 residues. The sample's time point: newly diagnosed GD, antithyroid drugs for less than 3 months. With RNA extracted from PBMCs as input, the TCR library was made. All patients originated from an endocrinology department located in Xi'an, China. The same data also went into a second study, on T cells in Graves' hyperthyroidism and ophthalmopathy.

The TCR comes from a woman between 40 and 65 years old with Graves disease. The chain links TRBV9 to TRBJ1-2; D is perhaps TRBD1 (6 bases). The sequenced sample was peripheral blood mononuclear cells (PBMCs), obtained at new diagnosis, from a patient treated with antithyroid drugs. The CDR3 loop reads CASSARDTHYGYTF. CDR3 sequence (DNA): TGTGCCAGCAGCGCTAGGGACACTCATTATGGCTACACCTTC.